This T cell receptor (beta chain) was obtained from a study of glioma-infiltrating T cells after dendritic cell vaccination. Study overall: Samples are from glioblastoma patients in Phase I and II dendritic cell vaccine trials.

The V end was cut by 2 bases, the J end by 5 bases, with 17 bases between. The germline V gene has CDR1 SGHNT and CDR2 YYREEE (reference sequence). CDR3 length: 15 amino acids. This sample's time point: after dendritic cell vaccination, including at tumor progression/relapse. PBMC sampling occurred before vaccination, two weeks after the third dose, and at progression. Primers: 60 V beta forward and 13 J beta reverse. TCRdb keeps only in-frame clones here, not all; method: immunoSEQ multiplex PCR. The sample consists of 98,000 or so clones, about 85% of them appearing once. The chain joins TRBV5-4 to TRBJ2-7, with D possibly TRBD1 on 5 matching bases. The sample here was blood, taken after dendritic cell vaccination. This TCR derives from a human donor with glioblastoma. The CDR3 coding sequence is TGTGCCAGCAGCTTTAGTGGGCAGGGCTACCACGAGCAGTACTTC. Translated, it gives CASSFSGQGYHEQYF.